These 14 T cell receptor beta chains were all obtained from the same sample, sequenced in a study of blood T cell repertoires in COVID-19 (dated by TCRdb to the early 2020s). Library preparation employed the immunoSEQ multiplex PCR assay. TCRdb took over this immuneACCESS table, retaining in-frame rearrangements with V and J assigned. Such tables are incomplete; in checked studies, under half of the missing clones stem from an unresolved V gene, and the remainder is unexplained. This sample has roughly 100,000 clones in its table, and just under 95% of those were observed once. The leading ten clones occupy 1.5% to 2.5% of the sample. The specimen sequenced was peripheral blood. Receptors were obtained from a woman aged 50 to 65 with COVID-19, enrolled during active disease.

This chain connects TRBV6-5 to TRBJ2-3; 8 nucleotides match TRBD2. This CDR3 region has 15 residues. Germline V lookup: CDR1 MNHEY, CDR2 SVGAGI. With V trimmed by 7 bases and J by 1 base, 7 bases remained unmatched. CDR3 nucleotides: TGTGCCAGCACCTACGGGGGGGGCCGCACAGATACGCAGTATTTT. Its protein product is CASTYGGGRTDTQYF.

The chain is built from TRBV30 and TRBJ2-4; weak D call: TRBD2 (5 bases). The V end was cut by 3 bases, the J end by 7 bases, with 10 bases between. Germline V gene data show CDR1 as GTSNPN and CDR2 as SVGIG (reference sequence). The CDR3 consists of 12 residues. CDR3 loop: CAWSGRGNIQYF. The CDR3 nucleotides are TGTGCCTGGAGCGGAAGAGGGAACATTCAGTACTTC.

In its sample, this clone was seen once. CDR3 DNA sequence: TGTGCCAGCAGCTTGGCCGGGGGGCCCCAGCATTTT. Its translation is CASSLAGGPQHF. The V gene is TRBV5-6, the J gene TRBJ1-5; possible D gene TRBD1, 5 bases. The length of the CDR3 is 12 residues. V was trimmed by 0 bases and J by 9 bases, leaving 7 bases between them. The V gene's germline CDR1 is SGHDT and CDR2 YYEEEE.

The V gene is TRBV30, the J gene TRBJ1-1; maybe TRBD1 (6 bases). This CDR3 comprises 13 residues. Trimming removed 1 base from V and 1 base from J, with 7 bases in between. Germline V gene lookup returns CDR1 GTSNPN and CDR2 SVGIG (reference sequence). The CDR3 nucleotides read TGTGCCTGGAGTGCACAGGGGAACACTGAAGCTTTCTTT. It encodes CAWSAQGNTEAFF.

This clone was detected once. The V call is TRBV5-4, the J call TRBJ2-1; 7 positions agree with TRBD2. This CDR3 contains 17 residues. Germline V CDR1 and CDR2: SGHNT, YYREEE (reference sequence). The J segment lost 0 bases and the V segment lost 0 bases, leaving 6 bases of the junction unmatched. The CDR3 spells CASSLEGRGSSYNEQFF. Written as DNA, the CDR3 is TGTGCCAGCAGCTTGGAGGGGCGGGGGAGCTCCTACAATGAGCAGTTCTTC. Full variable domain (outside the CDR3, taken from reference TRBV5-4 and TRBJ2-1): ETGVTQSPTHLIKTRGQQVTLRCSSQSGHNTVSWYQQALGQGPQFIFQYYREEENGRGNFPPRFSGLQFPNYSSELNVNALELDDSALYLCASSLEGRGSSYNEQFFGPGTRLTVL.

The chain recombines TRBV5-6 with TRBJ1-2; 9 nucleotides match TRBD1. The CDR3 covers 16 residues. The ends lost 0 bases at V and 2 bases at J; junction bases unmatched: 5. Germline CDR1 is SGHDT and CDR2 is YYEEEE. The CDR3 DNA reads TGTGCCAGCAGCTTGGCCGGGACAGGGAAGAACTATGGCTACACCTTC. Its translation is CASSLAGTGKNYGYTF.

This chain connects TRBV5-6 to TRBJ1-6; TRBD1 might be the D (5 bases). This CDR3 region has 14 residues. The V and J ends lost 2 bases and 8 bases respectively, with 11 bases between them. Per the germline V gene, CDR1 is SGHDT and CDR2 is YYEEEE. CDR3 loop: CASSLGHKDSPLHF. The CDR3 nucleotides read TGTGCCAGCAGCTTAGGACACAAGGATTCACCCCTCCACTTT.

The CDR3 region is CASSLGGTILNYGYTF. In DNA form, the CDR3 reads TGTGCCAGCAGCTTGGGAGGCACGATCCTTAACTATGGCTACACCTTC. This rearrangement joins TRBV11-3 to TRBJ1-2, with D unresolved. The CDR3 length is 16 residues. The germline V gene encodes CDR1 SGHNT and CDR2 YENEEA. With 3 bases removed from V and 1 base from J, the gap between germline ends came to 15 bases.

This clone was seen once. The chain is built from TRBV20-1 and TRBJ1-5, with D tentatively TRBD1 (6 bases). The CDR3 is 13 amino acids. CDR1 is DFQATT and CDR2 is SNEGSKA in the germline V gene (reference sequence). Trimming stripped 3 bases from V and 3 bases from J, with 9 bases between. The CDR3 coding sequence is TGCAGTGCTAGTCAGGGGCCCAATCAGCCCCAGCATTTT. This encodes CSASQGPNQPQHF.

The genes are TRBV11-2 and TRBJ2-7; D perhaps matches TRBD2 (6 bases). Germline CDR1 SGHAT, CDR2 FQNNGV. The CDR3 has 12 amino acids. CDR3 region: CASSLGLGTPDV. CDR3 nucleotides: TGTGCCAGCAGCTTAGGGCTCGGGACTCCCGACGTC.

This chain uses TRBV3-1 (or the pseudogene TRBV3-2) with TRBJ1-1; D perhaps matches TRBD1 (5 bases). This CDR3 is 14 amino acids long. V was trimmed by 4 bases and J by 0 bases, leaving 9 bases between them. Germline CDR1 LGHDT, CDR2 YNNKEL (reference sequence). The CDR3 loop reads CASSPRGVNTEAFF. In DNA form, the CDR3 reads TGTGCCAGCAGCCCCCGGGGGGTGAACACTGAAGCTTTCTTT.

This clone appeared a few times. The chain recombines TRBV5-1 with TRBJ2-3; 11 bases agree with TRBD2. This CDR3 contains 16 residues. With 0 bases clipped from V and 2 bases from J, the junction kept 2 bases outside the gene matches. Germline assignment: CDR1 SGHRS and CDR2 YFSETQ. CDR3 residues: CASSLATSGATDTQYF. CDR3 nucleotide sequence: TGCGCCAGCAGCTTGGCGACTAGCGGGGCCACAGATACGCAGTATTTT.

CDR3 in amino acids: CASNQNSGVEKLFF. CDR3 nucleotides: TGTGCCAGCAACCAAAACTCAGGGGTTGAAAAACTGTTTTTT. The chain uses TRBV11-2 and TRBJ1-4; possibly TRBD1 for D (6 bases). The length of the CDR3 is 14 residues. V was clipped by 7 bases and J by 7 bases, with 16 bases between them. Germline loops: CDR1 SGHAT, CDR2 FQNNGV.

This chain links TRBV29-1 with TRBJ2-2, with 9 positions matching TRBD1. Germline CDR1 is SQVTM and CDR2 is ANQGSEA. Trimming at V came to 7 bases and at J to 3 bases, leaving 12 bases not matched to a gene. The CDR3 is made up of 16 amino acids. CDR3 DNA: TGCAGCGCAAGGGACAGGGTTGGAGAACACACCGGGGAGCTGTTTTTT. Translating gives CSARDRVGEHTGELFF.